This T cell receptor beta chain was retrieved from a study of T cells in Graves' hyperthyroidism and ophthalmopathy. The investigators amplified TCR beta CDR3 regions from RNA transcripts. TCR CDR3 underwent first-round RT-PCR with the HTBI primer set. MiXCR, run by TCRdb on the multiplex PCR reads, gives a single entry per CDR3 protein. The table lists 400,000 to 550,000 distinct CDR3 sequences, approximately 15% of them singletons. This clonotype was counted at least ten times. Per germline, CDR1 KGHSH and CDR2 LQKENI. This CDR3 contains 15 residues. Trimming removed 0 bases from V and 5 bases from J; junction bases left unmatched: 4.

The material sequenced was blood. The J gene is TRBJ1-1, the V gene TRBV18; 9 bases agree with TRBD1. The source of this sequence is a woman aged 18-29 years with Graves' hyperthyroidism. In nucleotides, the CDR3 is TGTGCCAGCTCACCACCCGGGACAGGGTATACTGAAGCTTTCTTT. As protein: CASSPPGTGYTEAFF.